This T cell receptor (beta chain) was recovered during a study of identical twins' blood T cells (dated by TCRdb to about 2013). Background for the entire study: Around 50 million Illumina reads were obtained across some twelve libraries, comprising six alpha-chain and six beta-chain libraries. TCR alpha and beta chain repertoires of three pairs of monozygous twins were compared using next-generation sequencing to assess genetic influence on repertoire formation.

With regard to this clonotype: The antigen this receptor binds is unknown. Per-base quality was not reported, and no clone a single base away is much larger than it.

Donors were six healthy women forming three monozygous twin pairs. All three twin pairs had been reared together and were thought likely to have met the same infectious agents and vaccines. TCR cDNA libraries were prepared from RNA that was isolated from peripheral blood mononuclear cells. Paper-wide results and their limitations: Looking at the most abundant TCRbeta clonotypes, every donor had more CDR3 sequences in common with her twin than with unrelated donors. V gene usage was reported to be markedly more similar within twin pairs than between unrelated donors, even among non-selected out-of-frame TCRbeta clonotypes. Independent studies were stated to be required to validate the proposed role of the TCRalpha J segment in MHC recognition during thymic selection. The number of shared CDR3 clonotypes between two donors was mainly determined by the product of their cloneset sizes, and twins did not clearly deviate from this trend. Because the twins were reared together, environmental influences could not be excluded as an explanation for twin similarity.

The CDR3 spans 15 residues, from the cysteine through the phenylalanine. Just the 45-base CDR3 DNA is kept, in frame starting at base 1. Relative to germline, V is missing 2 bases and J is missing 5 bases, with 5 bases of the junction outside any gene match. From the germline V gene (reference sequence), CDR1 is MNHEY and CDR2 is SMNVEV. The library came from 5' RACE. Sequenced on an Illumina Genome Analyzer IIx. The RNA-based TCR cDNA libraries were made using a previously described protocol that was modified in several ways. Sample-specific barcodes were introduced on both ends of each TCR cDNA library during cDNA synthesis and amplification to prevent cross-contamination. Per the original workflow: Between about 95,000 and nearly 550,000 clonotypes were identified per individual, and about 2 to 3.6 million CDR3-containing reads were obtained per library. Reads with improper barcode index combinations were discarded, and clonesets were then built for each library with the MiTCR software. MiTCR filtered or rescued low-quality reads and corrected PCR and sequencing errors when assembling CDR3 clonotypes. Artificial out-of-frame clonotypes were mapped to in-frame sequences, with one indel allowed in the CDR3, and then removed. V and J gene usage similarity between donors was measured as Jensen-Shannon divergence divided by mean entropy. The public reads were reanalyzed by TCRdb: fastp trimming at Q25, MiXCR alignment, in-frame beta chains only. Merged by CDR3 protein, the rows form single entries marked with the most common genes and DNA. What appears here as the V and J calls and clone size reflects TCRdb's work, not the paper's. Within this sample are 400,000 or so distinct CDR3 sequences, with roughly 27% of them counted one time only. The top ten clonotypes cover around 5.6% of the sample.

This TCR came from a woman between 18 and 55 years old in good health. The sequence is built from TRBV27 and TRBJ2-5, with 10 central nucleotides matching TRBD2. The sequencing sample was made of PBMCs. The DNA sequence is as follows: TGTGCCAGCAGTTTAAGCGGGGGGGCCGGTGAGACCCAGTACTTC. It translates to CASSLSGGAGETQYF.